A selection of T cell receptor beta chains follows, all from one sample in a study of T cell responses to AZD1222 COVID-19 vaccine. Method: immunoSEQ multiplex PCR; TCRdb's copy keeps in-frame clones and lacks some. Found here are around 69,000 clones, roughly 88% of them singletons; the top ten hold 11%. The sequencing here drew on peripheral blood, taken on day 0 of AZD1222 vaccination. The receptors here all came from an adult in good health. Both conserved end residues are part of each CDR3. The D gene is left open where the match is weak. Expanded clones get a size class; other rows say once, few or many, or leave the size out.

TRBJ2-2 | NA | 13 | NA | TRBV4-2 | CASSLTTTGELFF | TGTGCCAGCAGCCTTACAACCACCGGGGAGCTGTTTTTT
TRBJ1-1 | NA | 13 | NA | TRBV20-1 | CSASQDMNTEAFF | TGCAGTGCTAGTCAGGACATGAACACTGAAGCTTTCTTT
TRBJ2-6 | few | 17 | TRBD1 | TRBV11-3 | CASSPGQGAAGANVLTF | TGTGCCAGCAGCCCGGGACAGGGGGCAGCTGGGGCCAACGTCCTGACTTTC
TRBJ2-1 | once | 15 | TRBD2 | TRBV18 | CASSPGGGGNNEQFF | TGTGCCAGCTCACCAGGAGGCGGGGGGAACAATGAGCAGTTCTTC
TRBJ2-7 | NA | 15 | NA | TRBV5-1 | CASSLEVGRSSEQYF | TGCGCCAGCAGCTTGGAGGTAGGGAGGTCGTCCGAGCAGTACTTC
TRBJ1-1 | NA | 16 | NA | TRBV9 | CASSVGIGGLNTEAFF | TGTGCCAGCAGCGTAGGGATTGGGGGATTGAACACTGAAGCTTTCTTT
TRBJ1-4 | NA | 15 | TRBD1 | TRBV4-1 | CASATGGKANEKLFF | TGCGCCAGCGCGACAGGGGGAAAGGCTAATGAAAAACTGTTTTTT
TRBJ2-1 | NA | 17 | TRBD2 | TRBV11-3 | CASSPGTSGEGLNEQFF | TGTGCCAGCAGCCCAGGGACTAGCGGAGAGGGCCTCAATGAGCAGTTCTTC
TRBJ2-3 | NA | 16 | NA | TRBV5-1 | CASSLGAMRMVDTQYF | TGCGCCAGCAGCTTGGGAGCGATGAGGATGGTAGATACGCAGTATTTT
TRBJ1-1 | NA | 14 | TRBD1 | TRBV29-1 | CSVFEPGQGFRAFF | TGCAGCGTTTTCGAACCGGGACAGGGCTTTCGGGCTTTCTTT
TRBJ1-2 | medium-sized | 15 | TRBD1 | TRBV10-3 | CAISAQGAWVNGYTF | TGTGCCATCAGCGCCCAGGGGGCTTGGGTGAATGGCTACACCTTC
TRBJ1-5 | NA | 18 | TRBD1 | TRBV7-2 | CASSPSPGTGGRNQPQHF | TGTGCCAGCAGCCCTTCACCCGGGACAGGGGGACGCAATCAGCCCCAGCATTTT
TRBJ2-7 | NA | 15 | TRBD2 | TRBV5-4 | CASSPTSGSSYEQYF | TGTGCCAGCAGCCCCACTAGCGGGAGTTCGTACGAGCAGTACTTC
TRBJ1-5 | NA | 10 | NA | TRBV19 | CATGVGSQHF | TGTGCCACTGGAGTTGGGTCCCAGCATTTT
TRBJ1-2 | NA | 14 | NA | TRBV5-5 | CASSWTLANYGYTF | TGTGCCAGCAGCTGGACCCTGGCAAACTATGGCTACACCTTC
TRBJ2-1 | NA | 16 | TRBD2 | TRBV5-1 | CASSLVAGGPYNEQFF | TGCGCCAGCAGCTTGGTAGCGGGGGGGCCTTATAATGAGCAGTTCTTC
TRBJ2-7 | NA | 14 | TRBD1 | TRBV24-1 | CATSGPGGFHEQYF | TGTGCCACCAGCGGGCCAGGGGGCTTCCACGAGCAGTACTTC
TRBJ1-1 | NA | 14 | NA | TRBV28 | CASTAPGAWTEAFF | TGTGCCAGCACCGCTCCGGGGGCATGGACTGAAGCTTTCTTT
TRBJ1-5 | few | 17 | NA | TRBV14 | CASSQPAFDSQAQPQHF | TGTGCCAGCAGCCAACCAGCATTTGACAGTCAGGCTCAGCCCCAGCATTTT
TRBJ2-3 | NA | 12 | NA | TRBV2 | CASRADGDTQYF | TGTGCCAGCAGGGCTGACGGGGATACGCAGTATTTT
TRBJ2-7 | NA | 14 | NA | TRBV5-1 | CASSSRDPSYEQYF | TGCGCCAGCAGCTCTCGGGACCCATCCTACGAGCAGTACTTC
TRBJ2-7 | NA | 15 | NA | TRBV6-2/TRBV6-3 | CASSYLPGSRAEQYF | TGTGCCAGCAGTTACCTTCCCGGGAGTAGAGCCGAGCAGTACTTC
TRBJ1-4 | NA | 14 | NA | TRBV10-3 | CAISESGSNEKLFF | TGTGCCATCAGTGAGTCGGGGAGTAATGAAAAACTGTTTTTT
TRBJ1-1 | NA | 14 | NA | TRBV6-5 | CASSSPGTNTEAFF | TGTGCCAGCAGTTCCCCGGGAACCAACACTGAAGCTTTCTTT
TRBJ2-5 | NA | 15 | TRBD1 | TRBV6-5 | CASSYGQTGGETQYF | TGTGCCAGCAGTTACGGCCAAACAGGGGGGGAGACCCAGTACTTC
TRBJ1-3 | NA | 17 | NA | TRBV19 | CASSILGTKSSGNTIYF | TGTGCCAGTAGTATTTTGGGGACAAAGAGCTCTGGAAACACCATATATTTT
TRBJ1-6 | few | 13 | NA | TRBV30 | CAWGNSYNSPLHF | TGTGCCTGGGGGAATTCCTATAATTCACCCCTCCACTTT
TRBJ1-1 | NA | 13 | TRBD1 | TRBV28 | CASRATGGARSFF | TGTGCCAGCAGGGCTACAGGGGGCGCGAGATCTTTCTTT
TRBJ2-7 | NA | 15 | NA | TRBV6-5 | CASSYFLGPTYEQYF | TGTGCCAGCAGTTACTTTCTGGGACCCACCTACGAGCAGTACTTC
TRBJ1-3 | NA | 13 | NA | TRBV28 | CAGTVGPGNTIYF | TGTGCCGGGACCGTTGGTCCTGGAAACACCATATATTTT
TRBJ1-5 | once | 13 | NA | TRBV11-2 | CASSLAPQQPQHF | TGTGCCAGCAGCTTAGCCCCCCAGCAGCCCCAGCATTTT
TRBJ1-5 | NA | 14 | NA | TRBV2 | CASSDTGRYQPQHF | TGTGCCAGCAGTGATACCGGAAGGTATCAGCCCCAGCATTTT
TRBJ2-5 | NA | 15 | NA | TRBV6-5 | CASTLIRDRKETQYF | TGTGCCAGCACCCTGATCAGAGACAGAAAAGAGACCCAGTACTTC
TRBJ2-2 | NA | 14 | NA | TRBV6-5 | CASSYSMGSGELFF | TGTGCCAGCAGTTACTCGATGGGTTCCGGGGAGCTGTTTTTT
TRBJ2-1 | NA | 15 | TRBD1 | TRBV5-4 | CASSLPGQGQNEQFF | TGTGCCAGCAGCCTCCCGGGACAGGGTCAGAATGAGCAGTTCTTC
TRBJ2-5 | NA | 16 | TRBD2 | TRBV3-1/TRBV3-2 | CASSQEVAGGSETQYF | TGTGCCAGCAGCCAGGAGGTAGCGGGGGGATCGGAGACCCAGTACTTC
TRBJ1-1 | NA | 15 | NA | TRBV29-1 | CSVEDAGAGNTEAFF | TGCAGCGTTGAAGATGCGGGGGCGGGGAACACTGAAGCTTTCTTT
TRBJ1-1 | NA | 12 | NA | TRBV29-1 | CSVAGGYTEAFF | TGCAGCGTTGCGGGGGGGTACACTGAAGCTTTCTTT
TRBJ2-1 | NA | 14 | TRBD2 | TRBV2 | CASGNSRGGRWEFF | TGTGCCAGCGGAAACTCAAGGGGCGGGAGGTGGGAGTTCTTC
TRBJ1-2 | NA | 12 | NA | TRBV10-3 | CAISPDNYGYTF | TGTGCCATCAGCCCGGACAACTATGGCTACACCTTC
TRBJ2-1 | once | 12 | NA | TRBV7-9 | CATRKDYNEQFF | TGTGCCACTCGGAAAGACTACAATGAGCAGTTCTTC
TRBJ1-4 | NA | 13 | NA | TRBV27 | CASSFSGYEKLFF | TGTGCCAGCAGTTTTTCAGGTTATGAAAAACTGTTTTTT